This is a list of T cell receptor beta chains from one sample in a study of T cell responses to AZD1222 COVID-19 vaccine. Produced via immunoSEQ multiplex PCR; TCRdb's table is partial and in-frame only. Found here are over 100,000 clones, approximately 85% of them singletons; the top ten hold approximately 8%. This specimen was peripheral blood, taken 28 days after the second dose of the MenACWY control vaccine. Every receptor here comes from an adult who received the MenACWY meningococcal vaccine as a control. The CDR3 runs from the conserved cysteine through the conserved F or W. D genes are given only for firm matches. For some rows the clone size is stated as once, few or many, or as a class when expanded; others skip it.

V gene: TRBV7-8
clone size: .
D gene: TRBD2
J gene: TRBJ2-7
CDR3 protein: CASSLSDGGDSYEQYF
CDR3 DNA: TGTGCCAGCAGCTTATCCGACGGGGGGGACTCCTACGAGCAGTACTTC

V gene: TRBV19
clone size: .
D gene: TRBD2
J gene: TRBJ2-3
CDR3 protein: CASSIRLAGTDTQYF
CDR3 DNA: TGTGCCAGTAGTATAAGACTAGCGGGCACAGATACGCAGTATTTT

V gene: TRBV5-6
clone size: .
D gene: TRBD2
J gene: TRBJ2-3
CDR3 protein: CASSLVAGVWPDTQYF
CDR3 DNA: TGTGCCAGCAGCTTGGTAGCGGGAGTGTGGCCAGATACGCAGTATTTT

V gene: TRBV4-3
clone size: .
D gene: .
J gene: TRBJ2-4
CDR3 protein: CASSQEGSGAKNIQYF
CDR3 DNA: TGCGCCAGCAGCCAAGAGGGGTCGGGAGCCAAAAACATTCAGTACTTC

V gene: TRBV19
clone size: .
D gene: .
J gene: TRBJ2-2
CDR3 protein: CATLRGSGLGGELFF
CDR3 DNA: TGTGCCACCCTCCGAGGGTCGGGGTTAGGCGGGGAGCTGTTTTTT

V gene: TRBV6-5
clone size: .
D gene: TRBD1
J gene: TRBJ1-2
CDR3 protein: CASSYARLGQPYGYTF
CDR3 DNA: TGTGCCAGCAGTTACGCGCGATTGGGACAGCCCTATGGCTACACCTTC

V gene: TRBV30
clone size: .
D gene: TRBD2
J gene: TRBJ2-5
CDR3 protein: CAWSLAGGETQYF
CDR3 DNA: TGTGCCTGGAGTCTAGCGGGAGGAGAGACCCAGTACTTC

V gene: TRBV24-1
clone size: .
D gene: .
J gene: TRBJ2-3
CDR3 protein: CATSDPLGTASTDTQYF
CDR3 DNA: TGTGCCACCAGTGATCCCCTGGGGACGGCTAGCACAGATACGCAGTATTTT

V gene: TRBV11-2
clone size: .
D gene: TRBD1
J gene: TRBJ1-6
CDR3 protein: CASSLVTAGGRSPLHF
CDR3 DNA: TGTGCCAGCAGCTTAGTCACGGCAGGGGGTCGTTCACCCCTCCACTTT

V gene: TRBV18
clone size: .
D gene: TRBD1
J gene: TRBJ1-1
CDR3 protein: CASSLGQGLRSTEAFF
CDR3 DNA: TGTGCCAGCTCACTCGGACAGGGGCTGAGGAGCACTGAAGCTTTCTTT

V gene: TRBV28
clone size: .
D gene: .
J gene: TRBJ2-1
CDR3 protein: CASSSAGRDFLLNEQFF
CDR3 DNA: TGTGCCAGCAGTTCCGCCGGTAGGGACTTCCTACTCAATGAGCAGTTCTTC

V gene: TRBV13
clone size: .
D gene: TRBD1
J gene: TRBJ1-5
CDR3 protein: CASSRGTGNQPQHF
CDR3 DNA: TGTGCCAGCAGTCGTGGGACAGGCAATCAGCCCCAGCATTTT

V gene: TRBV19
clone size: .
D gene: TRBD2
J gene: TRBJ2-1
CDR3 protein: CASSIDVAGVYEQFF
CDR3 DNA: TGTGCCAGTAGTATAGATGTAGCGGGAGTCTATGAGCAGTTCTTC

V gene: TRBV19
clone size: few
D gene: .
J gene: TRBJ1-5
CDR3 protein: CASSILGGLGNQPQHF
CDR3 DNA: TGTGCCAGTAGTATATTAGGCGGACTAGGCAATCAGCCCCAGCATTTT

V gene: TRBV30
clone size: .
D gene: .
J gene: TRBJ2-3
CDR3 protein: CAWGKADTQYF
CDR3 DNA: TGTGCCTGGGGAAAGGCAGATACGCAGTATTTT